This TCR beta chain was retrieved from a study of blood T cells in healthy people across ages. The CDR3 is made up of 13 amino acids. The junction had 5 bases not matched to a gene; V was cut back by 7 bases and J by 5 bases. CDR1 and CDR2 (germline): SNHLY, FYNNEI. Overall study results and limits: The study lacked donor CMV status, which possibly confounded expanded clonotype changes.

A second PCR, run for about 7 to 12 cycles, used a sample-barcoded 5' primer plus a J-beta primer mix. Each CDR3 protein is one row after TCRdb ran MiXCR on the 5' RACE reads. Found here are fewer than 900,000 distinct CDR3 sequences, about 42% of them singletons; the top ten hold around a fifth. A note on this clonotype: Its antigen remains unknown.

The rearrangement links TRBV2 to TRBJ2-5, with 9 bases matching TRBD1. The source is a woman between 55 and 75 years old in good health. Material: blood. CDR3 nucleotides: TGTGCCAGCACTGGACAGGGGCCGGAGACCCAGTACTTC. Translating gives CASTGQGPETQYF.